These 12 T cell receptor beta chains were all obtained from the same sample, sequenced in a study of CD8 T cells in ankylosing spondylitis. Via MiXCR, TCRdb re-called the 5' RACE reads, giving one row per CDR3 protein. Seen here are a few hundred thousand distinct CDR3 sequences, about 20% observed once, and the top ten hold 3.5%. Sequenced material: blood, either unsorted or a sorted T cell fraction (not recorded which). The receptors derive from a female donor with ankylosing spondylitis or in good health (not recorded which).

CDR3 in amino acids: CSAREPGTPKVEAFF. The CDR3 DNA is TGCAGTGCTAGAGAACCCGGGACTCCAAAGGTTGAGGCTTTCTTT. The chain couples TRBV20-1 to TRBJ1-1; possible D gene TRBD1, 5 bases. The germline V gene encodes CDR1 DFQATT and CDR2 SNEGSKA (reference sequence). This CDR3 has 15 amino acids. V lost 0 bases and J 11 bases, leaving 22 bases between the germline ends.

This clonotype came up a few times. This sequence joins TRBV24-1 and TRBJ2-5; TRBD2 is a possible D gene (6 bases). CDR1 is KGHDR and CDR2 is SFDVKD in the germline V gene. The CDR3 is 17 residues long. The V and J ends lost 3 bases and 4 bases respectively, with 20 bases between them. CDR3 coding DNA: TGTGCCACCAGTGATGGTAGCGGCCTGAGTAAGCGAGAGACCCAGTACTTC. Amino acids: CATSDGSGLSKRETQYF.

This clonotype was counted between two and nine times. The V and J genes are TRBV12-3 or TRBV12-4 and TRBJ2-1, with D tentatively TRBD2 (6 bases). V lost 0 bases and J 7 bases, leaving 13 bases between the germline ends. The CDR3 is 15 amino acids. The CDR3 DNA follows: TGTGCCAGCAGTTTAGCGTCGGTAGCGGCGAATGAGCAGTTCTTC. This codes for CASSLASVAANEQFF.

This chain joins TRBV6-5 and TRBJ2-3; 9 bases match TRBD1. The junction had 8 bases not matched to a gene; V was cut back by 4 bases and J by 9 bases. This CDR3 is 14 amino acids long. Germline V gives CDR1 MNHEY, CDR2 SVGAGI. The CDR3, as DNA: TGTGCCAGCAGTTGGGACAGGGTTGAAAGAACGCAGTATTTT. Protein product: CASSWDRVERTQYF.

This chain links TRBV24-1 with TRBJ2-1; either TRBD1 or TRBD2 may fit D (5 bases each). V lost 5 bases and J lost 0, with 13 bases in between. The CDR3 spans 16 residues. Germline V gene sequence: CDR1 KGHDR, CDR2 SFDVKD. CDR3 bases: TGTGCCACCAGTGCAGGGAGCGGAAGCTCCTACAATGAGCAGTTCTTC. It is translated as CATSAGSGSSYNEQFF.

This clonotype showed up many times. The chain joins TRBV20-1 to TRBJ1-6; D is unresolved. Per the germline V gene, CDR1 is DFQATT and CDR2 is SNEGSKA (reference sequence). Trimming removed 1 base at V and 0 bases at J, with 4 bases between. This CDR3 spans 14 amino acids. The CDR3 is CSARVRSYNSPLHF. Here the CDR3 DNA reads TGCAGTGCTAGAGTCCGCTCCTATAATTCACCCCTCCACTTT.

This clonotype occurred once. V is TRBV5-5 and J is TRBJ1-1; no clear D. Trimming cost V 2 bases and J 1 base, with 9 bases left between them. Germline-derived CDR1 and CDR2 are SGHKS and YYEKEE (reference sequence). CDR3 length: 14 amino acids. DNA for the CDR3: TGTGCCAGCAGCTTTATAGGCGGGAACACTGAAGCTTTCTTT. This translates into CASSFIGGNTEAFF.

This clonotype was detected a few times. This chain joins TRBV7-2 and TRBJ2-2; TRBD2 aligns across 12 bases. Germline CDR1 SGHTA, CDR2 FQGNSA. The CDR3 consists of 16 residues. Trimming took 1 base from V and 6 from J; bases not matched to a gene: 3. CDR3 residues: CASSLVTSGSAGELFF. The CDR3 nucleotides read TGTGCCAGCAGCTTAGTGACTAGCGGGAGCGCCGGGGAGCTGTTTTTT.

This clonotype came up many times. The CDR3 DNA sequence: TGCAGCGTCGCGACAGGGACTAACTATGGCTACACCTTC. This encodes CSVATGTNYGYTF. The chain joins TRBV29-1 to TRBJ1-2; 7 bases are a match to TRBD1. J lost 0 bases, V lost 6 bases, and 4 bases had no gene match. Germline CDR1 SQVTM, CDR2 ANQGSEA. This CDR3 spans 13 amino acids.

In this sample, this clonotype turned up many times. This chain connects TRBV12-3 or TRBV12-4 to TRBJ1-1, with D possibly TRBD1 on 6 matching bases. CDR3 length: 13 residues. Between the trimmed V and J ends, which lost 4 bases and 1 base, there was a span of 7 bases. The CDR3 region is CASSSTGNTEAFF. The CDR3 coding sequence is TGTGCCAGCAGTTCGACAGGGAACACTGAAGCTTTCTTT.

CDR3 sequence (DNA): TGTGCCAGCAGTTTCGGGACTAGCAGGGAGCAGTTCTTC. Protein product: CASSFGTSREQFF. The rearrangement links TRBV12-3 or TRBV12-4 to TRBJ2-1; 9 nucleotides match TRBD2. The CDR3 has 13 amino acids. The junction had 4 bases not matched to a gene; V was cut back by 3 bases and J by 10 bases.

Only a few counts were recorded for this clonotype. The V and J genes are TRBV12-3 or TRBV12-4 and TRBJ1-6; D is perhaps TRBD1 (5 bases). The CDR3 has 14 residues. Trimming removed 3 bases from V and 8 bases from J, with 11 bases in between. The CDR3 here is CASSLGPVDSPLHF. The CDR3 DNA is TGTGCCAGCAGTTTGGGGCCGGTGGATTCACCCCTCCACTTT.